The T cell receptor (beta chain) described here comes from a study of blood T cell repertoires in COVID-19. Study-level background: Material from acute and convalescent COVID-19 was sourced from the United States, Italy and Spain. Sources were T cells, B-cell-depleted T cells, or PBMCs; the material itself was cDNA or gDNA.

CDR1 is SQVTM and CDR2 is ANQGSEA in the germline V gene. The CDR3 sequence is 14 residues long. V was pared by 7 bases and J by 4 bases, with 9 bases of the junction left unmatched. Clones were read by immunoSEQ multiplex PCR, and TCRdb kept only the in-frame ones, dropping some. The table shows roughly 110,000 clones, with 75% to 90% occurring only once. The sequencing sample was made of peripheral blood. The sequence was collected from a human donor in a cohort sampled during active COVID-19. The chain recombines TRBV29-1 with TRBJ2-1, with TRBD2 matching 8 bases. This CDR3 is CSAPGLAGYNEQFF. The CDR3 bases are TGCAGCGCGCCGGGGCTAGCGGGTTACAATGAGCAGTTCTTC.